This T cell receptor (beta chain) appears in the sequencing data of a study of tumor and adjacent non-tumor tissue in lung cancer. Study at large: There were some 11 adenocarcinoma, a couple of squamous cell carcinoma and 1 small cell lung cancer cases.

Concerning this clonotype: Its antigen is still unknown.

RNA was extracted from bulk tissue without any cell sorting. General study points: Compared with tumor, normal lung showed significantly lower TCR diversity.

The germline CDR1 and CDR2 sequences are MGHRA and YSYEKL. The CDR3 consists of 15 residues. Losses at the gene ends were 1 base for V and 15 bases for J; bases not matched to a gene: 15. TCRbeta libraries were built with three rounds of nested PCR, modified from ARM-PCR. TCRdb used MiXCR to reprocess the multiplex PCR reads, holding one entry per CDR3 protein. The table includes 76,000 or so distinct CDR3 sequences, around 70% detected once. The chain recombines TRBV4-1 with TRBJ2-1, with TRBD2 matching over 7 bases. Sequenced material: lung tumor tissue. The source is a woman in her 70s with non-small cell lung cancer. The CDR3 loop is CASSQALGDYNEGFF. CDR3 DNA sequence: TGCGCCAGCAGCCAAGCGTTAGGGGACTACAATGAGGGGTTCTTC.